This record looks at one T cell receptor (beta chain) sequence and its context. Antigen specificity is unknown. With 0 bases removed from V and 1 base from J, the gap between germline ends came to 7 bases. Germline CDR1 reads SGDLS; CDR2 reads YYNGEE. CDR3 length: 14 amino acids. The source of the sample is a study of T cells after posttransplantation cyclophosphamide. The naive gate required viable CD3+CD4+ or CD3+CD8+ cells with CCR7+CD45RA+CD45RO-CD95-CD27+CD28+ phenotype. On the day of bone marrow donation, the related graft donor provided peripheral blood. Whole-study findings and limits: Recipient CMV seropositivity and CMV reactivation strongly tracked TRB clonality. Tissue-infiltrating T cells from skin or gut overlapped little with blood T cells.

Sequenced by immunoSEQ multiplex PCR; TCRdb stores in-frame clones only, minus some. This sample carries roughly 23,000 clones, approximately 97% of them seen once, and the ten largest clones take about 0.13%. This chain connects TRBV9 to TRBJ1-1; a possible D gene is TRBD1 (5 bases). Material: naive CD4+ T cells sorted from PBMCs. The receptor was isolated from a man between 45 and 60 years old in good health, CMV-negative, and a related stem cell transplant donor. The CDR3 protein is CASSVGGPNTEAFF. CDR3 bases: TGTGCCAGCAGCGTAGGGGGCCCGAACACTGAAGCTTTCTTT.